Listed here are 27 T cell receptor beta chains from one sample, sequenced in a study of cytomegalovirus exposure and HLA in healthy donors. Primers for the PCR totalled 60 Vbeta and 13 Jbeta. Generated by immunoSEQ multiplex PCR, the TCRdb table keeps only in-frame clones and is missing some. This sample has around 200,000 clones, with 77% found just once. Sequencing was performed on PBMCs. Receptors originate from a woman aged 60-75 years in good health and CMV-seropositive.

V gene TRBV9 combines with J gene TRBJ2-7; maybe TRBD1 (7 bases). CDR3 length: 15 amino acids. The germline gives CDR1 SGDLS, CDR2 YYNGEE. The germline V and J ends were trimmed by 0 bases and 7 bases, with 17 bases remaining between them. The CDR3 nucleotides are TGTGCCAGCAGCGTAGCTGGGACAGCAGGGGGGGAGCAGTACTTC. This translates into CASSVAGTAGGEQYF. The full variable domain, completed using reference TRBV9 and TRBJ2-7, is DSGVTQTPKHLITATGQRVTLRCSPRSGDLSVYWYQQSLDQGLQFLIQYYNGEERAKGNILERFSAQQFPDLHSELNLSSLELGDSALYFCASSVAGTAGGEQYFGPGTRLTVT.

This clone was detected only a few times. This sequence joins TRBV9 and TRBJ1-1; weak D call: TRBD1 (5 bases). From germline, CDR1 is SGDLS and CDR2 YYNGEE. V dropped 3 bases and J dropped 1 base, with 13 bases sitting between them. The CDR3 length is 15 residues. The CDR3 sequence: CASSGGGGKNTEAFF. CDR3 DNA sequence: TGTGCCAGCAGCGGGGGCGGGGGGAAGAACACTGAAGCTTTCTTT.

The chain couples TRBV28 to TRBJ2-4; no reliable D call. The CDR3 contains 14 residues. CDR1 is MDHEN, CDR2 SYDVKM, per germline. V dropped 3 bases and J dropped 9 bases, with 15 bases sitting between them. The CDR3 region is CASSFPSTTSIQYF. The CDR3 coding sequence is TGTGCCAGCAGTTTCCCCTCCACTACGAGCATTCAGTACTTC.

The chain is built from TRBV7-8 and TRBJ2-7; TRBD1 aligns across 9 bases. This CDR3 is built from 15 residues. Unmatched junction bases numbered 8, after V lost 4 bases and J lost 4 bases. The germline V gene encodes CDR1 SGHVS and CDR2 FQNEAQ. CDR3: CASSSPGQGNYEQYF. The CDR3 DNA sequence: TGTGCCAGCAGCTCACCGGGACAGGGAAATTACGAGCAGTACTTC.

The rearrangement links TRBV20-1 to TRBJ2-7, with D perhaps matching TRBD1 (5 bases). The CDR3 has 11 residues. V was trimmed by 1 base and J by 7 bases, leaving 8 bases between them. Germline loops: CDR1 DFQATT, CDR2 SNEGSKA (reference sequence). The CDR3 DNA reads TGCAGTGCTAGAGGACAGAAGGAGCAGTACTTC. Translated: CSARGQKEQYF.

This clone has only a few counts. The chain carries TRBV9 and TRBJ2-4; the D gene is possibly TRBD2 (7 bases). This CDR3 is 15 amino acids long. Trimming pared 0 bases from V and 8 bases from J, leaving 15 bases between. In germline, CDR1 is SGDLS, CDR2 YYNGEE. The CDR3 spells CASSVGGRGGDIQYF. The DNA for the CDR3 is TGTGCCAGCAGCGTAGGAGGTAGGGGGGGGGACATTCAGTACTTC.

The gene calls are TRBV5-4 and TRBJ2-3; D gene unclear. V lost 0 bases and J lost 7, with 21 bases in between. This CDR3 contains 17 residues. Germline CDR1 is SGHNT and CDR2 is YYREEE (reference sequence). CDR3 amino acids: CASSLDTAVTPGNTQYF. The CDR3 DNA sequence: TGTGCCAGCAGCTTGGACACGGCGGTAACCCCGGGTAATACGCAGTATTTT.

V is TRBV6-1 and J is TRBJ1-1; 7 bases agree with TRBD1. The germline gives CDR1 MNHNS, CDR2 SASEGT. The trim removed 6 bases at V and 10 bases at J, leaving 11 bases unmatched. CDR3 length equals 13 residues. The CDR3 loop is CASSDWTGRAAFF. Here the CDR3 DNA reads TGTGCCAGCAGCGATTGGACAGGACGAGCAGCTTTCTTT.

The chain joins TRBV6-6 to TRBJ1-6; 7 nucleotides match TRBD1. V lost 6 bases to trimming and J lost 7 bases; unmatched junction nucleotides: 9. The CDR3 totals 15 residues. Germline-derived CDR1 and CDR2 are MNHNY and SVGAGI (reference sequence). For the CDR3, the DNA is TGTGCCAGCAGCTTTGGGAGGACAGGAAATTCACCCCTCCACTTT. This gives the protein CASSFGRTGNSPLHF.

A few counts support this clone. The chain has TRBV5-1 and TRBJ2-2; D may be TRBD2 (5 bases). The germline V and J ends were trimmed by 6 bases and 4 bases, with 13 bases remaining between them. CDR1 SGHRS and CDR2 YFSETQ come from the germline V gene. The CDR3 length is 14 residues. CDR3 DNA sequence: TGCGCCAGCATGGGAGAGTGGGTCACCGGGGAGCTGTTTTTT. The encoded protein is CASMGEWVTGELFF.

The V call is TRBV7-2, the J call TRBJ1-1; D may be TRBD1 (6 bases). The CDR3 is 16 residues long. Germline lookup yields CDR1 SGHTA and CDR2 FQGNSA. Trimming removed 4 bases from V and 0 bases from J, with 15 bases in between. The CDR3 is CASSSTRDKMNTEAFF. The CDR3 nucleotides are TGTGCCAGCAGCTCAACCCGGGACAAAATGAACACTGAAGCTTTCTTT.

The gene calls are TRBV21-1 and TRBJ2-3; no check of the table's D call, TRBD1, against the DNA was made. TRBV21-1 is classified as a pseudogene. CDR3 length: 16 residues. DNA of the CDR3: TGTGCCAGCAGCGCGTCGGACAGTGGATTGGGAGATACGCAGTATTTT. It specifies CASSASDSGLGDTQYF.

The CDR3 sequence: CASSSGTSTDTQYF. CDR3 in DNA: TGTGCCAGCAGCTCCGGGACTAGCACAGATACGCAGTATTTT. The V call is TRBV5-5, the J call TRBJ2-3, with a tentative D call TRBD2 (6 bases). CDR3 size: 14 residues. V shed 3 bases and J shed 0 bases, with 8 bases lying between them. Looked up from germline, CDR1 is SGHKS and CDR2 is YYEKEE (reference sequence).

V usage is TRBV5-4 and J usage is TRBJ1-6; 10 bases agree with TRBD1. The CDR3 runs to 17 residues. The ends lost 4 bases at V and 7 bases at J; junction bases unmatched: 11. Germline CDR1 is SGHNT and CDR2 is YYREEE (reference sequence). CDR3 in DNA: TGTGCCAGCAGCGCAGGGTCCCCGGGACAGGGGAATTCACCCCTCCACTTT. Translated: CASSAGSPGQGNSPLHF.

This chain connects TRBV19 to TRBJ2-6, with 9 bases that match TRBD1. V shed 5 bases and J 4 bases; nucleotides not matched to a gene: 6. Germline CDR1 LNHDA, CDR2 SQIVND (reference sequence). CDR3 length: 16 residues. The CDR3 spells CASSPGTGFGANVLTF. CDR3 DNA: TGTGCCAGTAGTCCCGGGACAGGGTTCGGGGCCAACGTCCTGACTTTC.

Written as DNA, the CDR3 is TGCGCCAGCAGCTTATTAGCGGGAGGACGCACAGATACGCAGTATTTT. Translating it yields CASSLLAGGRTDTQYF. This chain joins TRBV5-1 and TRBJ2-3; TRBD2 matches 10 bases. Losses at the gene ends were 2 bases for V and 1 base for J; bases not matched to a gene: 4. This CDR3 is built from 16 residues. Germline V gene data show CDR1 as SGHRS and CDR2 as YFSETQ.

The J gene is TRBJ1-6, the V gene TRBV11-2, with 9 bases aligning to TRBD1. The germline gives CDR1 SGHAT, CDR2 FQNNGV. The CDR3 has 15 amino acids. Trimming cost V 4 bases and J 7 bases; bases outside gene matches: 5. The CDR3 is CASSSGQGGNSPLHF. The DNA for the CDR3 is TGTGCCAGCAGCTCGGGACAGGGTGGGAATTCACCCCTCCACTTT.

V usage is TRBV7-2 and J usage is TRBJ1-3; 9 bases are shared with TRBD1. Germline CDR1 and CDR2: SGHTA and FQGNSA. V trimming: 0 bases; J trimming: 4 bases; junction bases outside the gene matches: 7. The CDR3 has 17 amino acids. The CDR3 DNA reads TGTGCCAGCAGCTTAGCGGGGACAGGGTCCTCCGGAAACACCATATATTTT. Amino acids: CASSLAGTGSSGNTIYF. Complete variable domain (other parts from reference TRBV7-2 and TRBJ1-3): GAGVSQSPSNKVTEKGKDVELRCDPISGHTALYWYRQSLGQGLEFLIYFQGNSAPDKSGLPSDRFSAERTGGSVSTLTIQRTQQEDSAVYLCASSLAGTGSSGNTIYFGEGSWLTVV.

This sequence joins TRBV10-3 and TRBJ2-4, with D tentatively TRBD1 (5 bases). Trimming took off 2 bases at V and 8 bases at J, with 10 bases between the two ends. The CDR3 has 13 amino acids. Germline CDR1 ENHRY, CDR2 SYGVKD. The CDR3 region has the DNA TGTGCCATCAGTGAGACGGGCAGGGACATTCAGTACTTC. Residues: CAISETGRDIQYF.

This clone showed up just a few times. The chain couples TRBV6-5 to TRBJ1-1; D is ambiguous. This CDR3 spans 14 amino acids. V lost 1 base and J 2 bases, leaving 8 bases between the germline ends. The germline gives CDR1 MNHEY, CDR2 SVGAGI. CDR3 sequence: CASSYFGRNTEAFF. The CDR3 region has the DNA TGTGCCAGCAGTTACTTTGGGAGAAACACTGAAGCTTTCTTT.

The V and J genes are TRBV28 and TRBJ2-7; 8 positions match TRBD2. J was trimmed by 2 bases and V by 10 bases; bases with no gene match: 4. The CDR3 covers 12 residues. Germline V CDR1 and CDR2: MDHEN, SYDVKM. CDR3 DNA: TGTGCCACAGCGGGGGCAGCCTACGAGCAGTACTTC. Translation: CATAGAAYEQYF.

This clone came up a few times. V and J are TRBV18 and TRBJ2-2; 7 nucleotides align to TRBD1. V lost 6 bases and J lost 3; bases outside the gene matches: 4. This CDR3 contains 14 residues. Germline assignment: CDR1 KGHSH and CDR2 LQKENI. Here the CDR3 reads CASSHDRDTGELFF. DNA for the CDR3: TGTGCCAGCTCCCACGACAGGGACACCGGGGAGCTGTTTTTT.

This sequence joins TRBV7-9 and TRBJ1-3, with D hard to call. This CDR3 has 16 amino acids. The germline V and J ends were trimmed by 5 bases and 0 bases, with 14 bases remaining between them. CDR1 SEHNR and CDR2 FQNEAQ come from the germline V gene (reference sequence). CDR3 residues: CASSPERVPSGNTIYF. The DNA of the CDR3 is TGTGCCAGCAGCCCGGAGAGGGTTCCCTCTGGAAACACCATATATTTT.

This clone was found a few times. The chain recombines TRBV10-3 with TRBJ2-1; 9 bases align to TRBD2. Germline CDR1 is ENHRY and CDR2 is SYGVKD. The CDR3 length is 17 residues. For the CDR3, the DNA is TGTGCTCCATCAATAGCTAGCGGGGCACCTAACTACAATGAGCAGTTCTTC. Translation: CAPSIASGAPNYNEQFF.

The rearrangement uses TRBV30 and TRBJ2-3; 14 bases fit TRBD2. The CDR3 is 14 amino acids. Germline values: CDR1 GTSNPN, CDR2 SVGIG (reference sequence). V gave up 6 bases and J gave up 6 bases; unmatched junction bases: 5. DNA for the CDR3: TGTGCCTGCGGGACTAGCGGGAGACTCGATACGCAGTATTTT. Protein: CACGTSGRLDTQYF.

This clone showed up just a few times. The chain employs TRBV7-6 and TRBJ1-1; TRBD1 matches at 9 bases. The CDR3 spans 15 residues. Germline V CDR1 and CDR2: SGHVS, FNYEAQ. V shed 4 bases, J shed 5 bases, and the junction held 8 bases outside the gene matches. CDR3 in amino acids: CASSSRTGGNTEAFF. The CDR3 DNA sequence: TGTGCCAGCAGCTCGCGTACAGGGGGCAATACTGAAGCTTTCTTT.

This chain links TRBV7-9 with TRBJ2-7; 8 bases map to TRBD1. The V and J ends lost 3 bases and 6 bases, in that order; junction bases with no gene match: 7. Germline loops: CDR1 SEHNR, CDR2 FQNEAQ (reference sequence). The CDR3 is 14 amino acids. The CDR3, as DNA: TGTGCCAGCAGCTTCGGGCAGGGGGCACGCGAGCAGTACTTC. Protein: CASSFGQGAREQYF.